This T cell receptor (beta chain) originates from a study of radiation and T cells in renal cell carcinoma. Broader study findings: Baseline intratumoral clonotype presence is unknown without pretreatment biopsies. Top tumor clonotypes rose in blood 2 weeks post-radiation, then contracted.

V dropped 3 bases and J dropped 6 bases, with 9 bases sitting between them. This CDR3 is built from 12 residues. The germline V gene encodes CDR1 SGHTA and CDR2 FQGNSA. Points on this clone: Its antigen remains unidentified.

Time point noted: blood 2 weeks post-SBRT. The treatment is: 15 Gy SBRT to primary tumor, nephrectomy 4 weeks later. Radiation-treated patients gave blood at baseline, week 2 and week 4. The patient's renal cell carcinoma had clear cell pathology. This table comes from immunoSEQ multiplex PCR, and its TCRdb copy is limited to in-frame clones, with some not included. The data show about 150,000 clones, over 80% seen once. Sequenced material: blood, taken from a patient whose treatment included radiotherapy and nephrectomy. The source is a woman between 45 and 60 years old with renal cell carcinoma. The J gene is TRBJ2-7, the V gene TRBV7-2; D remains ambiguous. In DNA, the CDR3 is TGTGCCAGCAGCTTGTCACTACTCGAGCAGTACTTC. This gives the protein CASSLSLLEQYF.